This T cell receptor beta chain came from a study of lymphopenia after photon versus proton radiotherapy. Study-wide findings and caveats: Only patients who died were analyzed for survival; proton advantage is unproven. Proton therapy kept repertoires fairly stable, unlike photons, which gained effector/memory cells. Larger post-nadir TCR diversity loss correlated inversely with survival in deceased patients. Oligoclonal CD8+ Temra expansion after nadir drove photon patients' diversity drop.

CDR3 size: 16 residues. CDR1 and CDR2 (germline): LNHNV, YYDKDF (reference sequence). V dropped 5 bases and J dropped 3 bases, with 20 bases sitting between them. The table came from immunoSEQ multiplex PCR; TCRdb's copy has only in-frame clones and leaves some out. The sample contains approximately 91,000 clones, about 83% of which appear only once. Regarding this clone: Its antigen is as yet unknown.

This chain joins TRBV15 and TRBJ2-7; D could derive from TRBD1 or TRBD2 (5 bases each). This specimen consisted of peripheral blood, obtained from a patient treated with proton-based radiotherapy. This receptor was identified in a man aged 60-69 years with pancreatic cancer. CDR3 amino acids: CATSWGIGIKFYEQYF. DNA of the CDR3: TGTGCCACCAGCTGGGGGATTGGGATTAAGTTCTACGAGCAGTACTTC.